By proportion, the clone carrying this T cell receptor beta chain is medium-sized (0.01 to 0.1%). The antigen is not known. The data are from a study of T cell responses to AZD1222 COVID-19 vaccine. Broader study findings: Two AZD1222 doses significantly raised spike-specific TCR breadth and depth over controls. The donors showed a predominance of white British ancestry and of females, with possible underestimation of clonal diversity.

The method was immunoSEQ multiplex PCR; TCRdb's version includes in-frame clones alone and lacks a portion of them. The table records about 140,000 clones, 80% to 95% of them present only once. This CDR3 is 11 amino acids long. V was pared by 6 bases and J by 7 bases, with 9 bases between. V is TRBV12-3 or TRBV12-4 and J is TRBJ1-1; D unresolved. Sample: peripheral blood, taken on day 0 of MenACWY control vaccination. The TCR sequence derives from an adult in good health. CDR3 amino acids: CASRMNREAFF. In DNA, the CDR3 is TGTGCCAGCAGAATGAACCGTGAAGCTTTCTTT.